A selection of T cell receptor beta chains follows, all from one sample in a study of Ad26.COV2.S vaccination and SARS-CoV-2 variants. The table came from immunoSEQ multiplex PCR; TCRdb's copy has only in-frame clones and leaves some out. This table holds around 170,000 clones, around 85% found once. Sample: peripheral blood, taken after recovery from COVID-19. The receptors come from a human donor who had recovered from COVID-19. Each CDR3 is given with its conserved first and last residue. The order of the fields is clone size, D gene, V gene, J gene, CDR3 protein, CDR3 DNA. The D gene is left open where the match is weak. For some rows the clone size is stated as once, few or many, or as a class when expanded; others skip it.

clone size: -; D gene: TRBD2; V gene: TRBV27; J gene: TRBJ2-1; CDR3 protein: CASSRLAGGDNEQFF; CDR3 DNA: TGTGCCAGCAGTCGTCTAGCGGGGGGGGACAATGAGCAGTTCTTC
clone size: -; D gene: -; V gene: TRBV7-9; J gene: TRBJ1-1; CDR3 protein: CASSLGGYAFF; CDR3 DNA: TGTGCCAGCAGCTTAGGAGGATATGCTTTCTTT
clone size: -; D gene: TRBD2; V gene: TRBV4-1; J gene: TRBJ2-1; CDR3 protein: CASSHPSGNNEQFF; CDR3 DNA: TGCGCCAGCAGCCACCCCAGCGGGAACAATGAGCAGTTCTTC
clone size: -; D gene: -; V gene: TRBV6-1; J gene: TRBJ2-1; CDR3 protein: CASSEKRDRLINEQFF; CDR3 DNA: TGTGCCAGCAGTGAAAAACGGGACCGCCTGATCAATGAGCAGTTCTTC
clone size: -; D gene: TRBD1; V gene: TRBV7-9; J gene: TRBJ2-3; CDR3 protein: CASSWGQGEEDTQYF; CDR3 DNA: TGTGCCAGCAGCTGGGGACAGGGGGAGGAAGATACGCAGTATTTT
clone size: -; D gene: -; V gene: TRBV7-2; J gene: TRBJ1-6; CDR3 protein: CASSKEGLGNSPLHF; CDR3 DNA: TGTGCCAGCAGCAAAGAGGGGCTTGGAAATTCACCCCTCCACTTT
clone size: -; D gene: -; V gene: TRBV6-1; J gene: TRBJ2-7; CDR3 protein: CASSVMPGTWAYEQYF; CDR3 DNA: TGTGCCAGCAGTGTAATGCCCGGGACTTGGGCCTACGAGCAGTACTTC
clone size: -; D gene: -; V gene: TRBV7-3; J gene: TRBJ1-1; CDR3 protein: CASSTSENTEAFF; CDR3 DNA: TGTGCCAGCAGCACTTCAGAGAACACTGAAGCTTTCTTT
clone size: -; D gene: -; V gene: TRBV19; J gene: TRBJ1-2; CDR3 protein: CASRREGEGSYGYTF; CDR3 DNA: TGTGCCAGTAGACGGGAGGGAGAAGGGAGCTATGGCTACACCTTC
clone size: -; D gene: -; V gene: TRBV7-8; J gene: TRBJ1-1; CDR3 protein: CASSLGSDWGQSFTEAFF; CDR3 DNA: TGTGCCAGCAGCTTAGGATCAGATTGGGGACAAAGTTTCACTGAAGCTTTCTTT
clone size: -; D gene: -; V gene: TRBV15; J gene: TRBJ2-7; CDR3 protein: CATSRGVGDTYEQYF; CDR3 DNA: TGTGCCACCAGCAGAGGGGTGGGGGACACCTACGAGCAGTACTTC
clone size: once; D gene: -; V gene: TRBV12-3/TRBV12-4; J gene: TRBJ2-7; CDR3 protein: CASSYSSYEQYF; CDR3 DNA: TGTGCCAGCAGTTACAGCTCCTACGAGCAGTACTTC
clone size: -; D gene: TRBD2; V gene: TRBV5-4; J gene: TRBJ2-7; CDR3 protein: CASSPKPKREANEQYF; CDR3 DNA: TGTGCCAGCAGCCCCAAACCCAAGCGGGAGGCAAATGAGCAGTACTTC
clone size: -; D gene: -; V gene: TRBV2; J gene: TRBJ1-2; CDR3 protein: CASSERLGLGNYGYTF; CDR3 DNA: TGTGCCAGCAGTGAACGACTGGGACTGGGGAACTATGGCTACACCTTC
clone size: -; D gene: TRBD2; V gene: TRBV5-1; J gene: TRBJ2-3; CDR3 protein: CASSTGTSGGGADTQYF; CDR3 DNA: TGCGCCAGCAGCACTGGGACTAGCGGGGGGGGCGCAGATACGCAGTATTTT
clone size: -; D gene: TRBD2; V gene: TRBV10-3; J gene: TRBJ2-5; CDR3 protein: CATGAAGQETQYF; CDR3 DNA: TGTGCCACCGGGGCAGCGGGACAAGAGACCCAGTACTTC
clone size: -; D gene: -; V gene: TRBV29-1; J gene: TRBJ2-1; CDR3 protein: CSVVAVRNEQFF; CDR3 DNA: TGCAGCGTCGTAGCGGTCCGGAATGAGCAGTTCTTC
clone size: -; D gene: TRBD2; V gene: TRBV5-6; J gene: TRBJ2-5; CDR3 protein: CASSFPHIFGGREETQYF; CDR3 DNA: TGTGCCAGCAGCTTCCCCCACATCTTTGGCGGGAGGGAAGAGACCCAGTACTTC
clone size: -; D gene: -; V gene: TRBV12-5; J gene: TRBJ2-1; CDR3 protein: CASGPDSLVMFF; CDR3 DNA: TGTGCTAGTGGCCCTGACTCCCTCGTTATGTTCTTC
clone size: -; D gene: TRBD2; V gene: TRBV29-1; J gene: TRBJ2-1; CDR3 protein: CSVNRLAGLSRSYNEQFF; CDR3 DNA: TGCAGCGTTAATCGTCTAGCGGGATTATCACGGTCCTACAATGAGCAGTTCTTC
clone size: -; D gene: -; V gene: TRBV11-3; J gene: TRBJ1-4; CDR3 protein: CASSLESGNEKLFF; CDR3 DNA: TGTGCCAGCAGCTTAGAATCCGGAAATGAAAAACTGTTTTTT
clone size: -; D gene: -; V gene: TRBV4-1; J gene: TRBJ2-7; CDR3 protein: CASSPPNRGPYEQYF; CDR3 DNA: TGCGCCAGCAGCCCCCCGAACCGAGGGCCCTACGAGCAGTACTTC
clone size: few; D gene: TRBD2; V gene: TRBV6-4; J gene: TRBJ2-3; CDR3 protein: CASSSSGTGTDTQYF; CDR3 DNA: TGTGCCAGCAGTTCTAGCGGGACGGGCACAGATACGCAGTATTTT
clone size: -; D gene: -; V gene: TRBV11-3; J gene: TRBJ1-1; CDR3 protein: CASSLGVDTEAFF; CDR3 DNA: TGTGCCAGCAGCTTAGGGGTAGACACTGAAGCTTTCTTT
clone size: -; D gene: -; V gene: TRBV5-1; J gene: TRBJ2-7; CDR3 protein: CASSLAGSLPYEQYF; CDR3 DNA: TGCGCCAGCAGCTTGGCTGGTTCTCTTCCCTACGAGCAGTACTTC
clone size: -; D gene: -; V gene: TRBV10-3; J gene: TRBJ1-2; CDR3 protein: CAISRDSDYGYTF; CDR3 DNA: TGTGCCATCAGCAGAGACAGCGACTATGGCTACACCTTC
clone size: -; D gene: -; V gene: TRBV30; J gene: TRBJ2-7; CDR3 protein: CAWKLPGQGIYEQYF; CDR3 DNA: TGTGCCTGGAAGCTCCCAGGGCAGGGGATATACGAGCAGTACTTC
clone size: -; D gene: -; V gene: TRBV18; J gene: TRBJ1-1; CDR3 protein: CASSPKGYTEAFF; CDR3 DNA: TGTGCCAGCTCACCAAAAGGGTACACTGAAGCTTTCTTT
clone size: -; D gene: TRBD2; V gene: TRBV5-1; J gene: TRBJ2-1; CDR3 protein: CASSLGASGVQQFF; CDR3 DNA: TGCGCCAGCAGCTTAGGAGCTAGCGGGGTTCAGCAGTTCTTC
clone size: -; D gene: -; V gene: TRBV6-5; J gene: TRBJ2-6; CDR3 protein: CASSRRGAGANVLTF; CDR3 DNA: TGTGCCAGCAGCCGCCGGGGGGCCGGGGCCAACGTCCTGACTTTC
clone size: -; D gene: -; V gene: TRBV10-3; J gene: TRBJ1-1; CDR3 protein: CAISESDSATEAFF; CDR3 DNA: TGTGCCATCAGTGAGTCCGATTCTGCCACTGAAGCTTTCTTT
clone size: -; D gene: TRBD1; V gene: TRBV6-5; J gene: TRBJ2-3; CDR3 protein: CASIQTGGTDTQYF; CDR3 DNA: TGTGCCAGCATACAGACAGGGGGTACAGATACGCAGTATTTT
clone size: -; D gene: -; V gene: TRBV28; J gene: TRBJ1-5; CDR3 protein: CASSPVGLRSNQPQHF; CDR3 DNA: TGTGCCAGCAGCCCCGTGGGACTTAGGAGCAATCAGCCCCAGCATTTT
clone size: -; D gene: -; V gene: TRBV7-9; J gene: TRBJ1-1; CDR3 protein: CAAPRTGIGFTEAFF; CDR3 DNA: TGTGCCGCCCCCCGAACAGGGATAGGGTTCACTGAAGCTTTCTTT
clone size: -; D gene: TRBD2; V gene: TRBV28; J gene: TRBJ2-3; CDR3 protein: CASSPSPLAGTTDTQYF; CDR3 DNA: TGTGCCAGCAGCCCCTCTCCCCTAGCGGGGACCACAGATACGCAGTATTTT
clone size: -; D gene: TRBD1; V gene: TRBV6-1; J gene: TRBJ1-2; CDR3 protein: CASSEEGRQGRYGYTF; CDR3 DNA: TGTGCCAGCAGTGAAGAGGGGAGACAGGGTCGGTATGGCTACACCTTC
clone size: -; D gene: -; V gene: TRBV3-1/TRBV3-2; J gene: TRBJ2-1; CDR3 protein: CASSHLAVYNEQFF; CDR3 DNA: TGTGCCAGCAGCCACCTAGCAGTATACAATGAGCAGTTCTTC
clone size: -; D gene: TRBD2; V gene: TRBV2; J gene: TRBJ2-1; CDR3 protein: CASSATSGSSSYNEQFF; CDR3 DNA: TGTGCCAGCAGCGCGACTAGCGGGAGTTCGTCCTACAATGAGCAGTTCTTC
clone size: -; D gene: -; V gene: TRBV6-5; J gene: TRBJ2-1; CDR3 protein: CASNGQFNEQFF; CDR3 DNA: TGTGCCAGCAATGGACAGTTCAATGAGCAGTTCTTC
clone size: -; D gene: -; V gene: TRBV5-1; J gene: TRBJ1-2; CDR3 protein: CASSLGGSNYGYTF; CDR3 DNA: TGCGCCAGCAGCCTCGGGGGGTCTAACTATGGCTACACCTTC
clone size: -; D gene: -; V gene: TRBV6-5; J gene: TRBJ1-5; CDR3 protein: CASSRDWLSQHF; CDR3 DNA: TGTGCCAGCAGTAGAGACTGGCTGTCCCAGCATTTT
clone size: -; D gene: TRBD1; V gene: TRBV6-5; J gene: TRBJ1-4; CDR3 protein: CASSPLGQNEKLFF; CDR3 DNA: TGTGCCTCCAGCCCCCTGGGACAGAATGAAAAACTGTTTTTT
clone size: -; D gene: -; V gene: TRBV18; J gene: TRBJ2-1; CDR3 protein: CASSPRGHNEQFF; CDR3 DNA: TGTGCCAGCTCACCCCGGGGACACAATGAGCAGTTCTTC
clone size: -; D gene: -; V gene: TRBV21-1; J gene: TRBJ1-1; CDR3 protein: CASSKSFTGLAEAFF; CDR3 DNA: TGTGCCAGCAGCAAATCATTTACAGGGTTAGCTGAAGCTTTCTTT
clone size: -; D gene: TRBD1; V gene: TRBV19; J gene: TRBJ2-3; CDR3 protein: CASSTPDRGLADTQYF; CDR3 DNA: TGTGCCAGTAGTACCCCCGACAGGGGGCTCGCAGATACGCAGTATTTT
clone size: -; D gene: -; V gene: TRBV10-3; J gene: TRBJ1-6; CDR3 protein: CAISGVGDTDNSPLHF; CDR3 DNA: TGTGCCATCAGTGGTGTGGGGGATACAGATAATTCACCCCTCCACTTT
clone size: -; D gene: TRBD2; V gene: TRBV2; J gene: TRBJ2-5; CDR3 protein: CASSGISGGQETQYF; CDR3 DNA: TGTGCCAGCAGTGGAATTAGCGGGGGGCAAGAGACCCAGTACTTC
clone size: -; D gene: -; V gene: TRBV12-3/TRBV12-4; J gene: TRBJ2-5; CDR3 protein: CASSPRETQYF; CDR3 DNA: TGTGCCAGCAGTCCGAGGGAGACCCAGTACTTC
clone size: -; D gene: -; V gene: TRBV15; J gene: TRBJ2-5; CDR3 protein: CATSRDEGLVYEETQYF; CDR3 DNA: TGTGCCACCAGCAGAGATGAGGGCCTAGTTTATGAAGAGACCCAGTACTTC
clone size: -; D gene: -; V gene: TRBV6-5; J gene: TRBJ1-2; CDR3 protein: CATRRSLQGLYGYTF; CDR3 DNA: TGTGCCACGAGGAGGAGCCTACAGGGACTCTATGGCTACACCTTC
clone size: -; D gene: TRBD2; V gene: TRBV6-1; J gene: TRBJ2-1; CDR3 protein: CASSEVTSGFLYNEQFF; CDR3 DNA: TGTGCCAGCAGTGAAGTCACTAGCGGGTTCTTATACAATGAGCAGTTCTTC
clone size: -; D gene: TRBD2; V gene: TRBV2; J gene: TRBJ2-5; CDR3 protein: CASSESIASGRWREETQYF; CDR3 DNA: TGTGCCAGCAGTGAAAGTATTGCTAGCGGGAGATGGAGAGAAGAGACCCAGTACTTC
clone size: -; D gene: -; V gene: TRBV30; J gene: TRBJ2-3; CDR3 protein: CAWSVTGSDTQYF; CDR3 DNA: TGTGCCTGGAGTGTAACGGGGTCAGATACGCAGTATTTT
clone size: once; D gene: -; V gene: TRBV6-6; J gene: TRBJ1-4; CDR3 protein: CASSYSSAGAEKLFF; CDR3 DNA: TGTGCCAGCAGTTACTCGAGCGCAGGGGCCGAAAAACTGTTTTTT
clone size: -; D gene: TRBD2; V gene: TRBV9; J gene: TRBJ2-1; CDR3 protein: CASSVSRTSGGNEQFF; CDR3 DNA: TGTGCCAGCAGCGTATCCCGGACTAGCGGGGGCAATGAGCAGTTCTTC
clone size: -; D gene: TRBD1; V gene: TRBV6-5; J gene: TRBJ1-2; CDR3 protein: CASSTTGDYGYTF; CDR3 DNA: TGTGCCAGCAGTACGACAGGGGATTATGGCTACACCTTC
clone size: -; D gene: TRBD2; V gene: TRBV15; J gene: TRBJ2-1; CDR3 protein: CATSRKREAPYNEQFF; CDR3 DNA: TGTGCCACCAGTCGAAAGCGGGAGGCGCCCTACAATGAGCAGTTCTTC
clone size: -; D gene: TRBD2; V gene: TRBV5-6; J gene: TRBJ2-7; CDR3 protein: CASSLGGLSYEQYF; CDR3 DNA: TGTGCCAGCAGCTTGGGGGGACTATCCTACGAGCAGTACTTC
clone size: -; D gene: -; V gene: TRBV29-1; J gene: TRBJ2-5; CDR3 protein: CSVATGSGETQYF; CDR3 DNA: TGCAGCGTTGCCACAGGGTCGGGCGAGACCCAGTACTTC
clone size: -; D gene: -; V gene: TRBV30; J gene: TRBJ2-2; CDR3 protein: CAWSEGWSALNTGELFF; CDR3 DNA: TGTGCCTGGAGTGAGGGATGGAGCGCCTTAAACACCGGGGAGCTGTTTTTT